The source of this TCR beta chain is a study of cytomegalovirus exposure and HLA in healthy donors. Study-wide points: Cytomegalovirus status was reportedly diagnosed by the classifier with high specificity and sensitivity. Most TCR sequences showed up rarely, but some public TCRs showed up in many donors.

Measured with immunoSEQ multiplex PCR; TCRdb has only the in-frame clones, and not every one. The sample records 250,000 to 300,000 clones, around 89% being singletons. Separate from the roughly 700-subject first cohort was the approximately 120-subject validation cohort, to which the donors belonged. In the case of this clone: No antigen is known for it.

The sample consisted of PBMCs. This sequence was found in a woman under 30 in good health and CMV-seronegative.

The chain's CDR3 is CASLGGGDFPDTQYF. In DNA form, the CDR3 reads TGTGCCAGCCTAGGGGGCGGGGACTTCCCAGATACGCAGTATTTT. This chain connects TRBV6-5 to TRBJ2-3, with D tentatively TRBD1 (7 bases). The CDR3 spans 15 residues. In germline, CDR1 is MNHEY, CDR2 SVGAGI. V was shortened by 8 bases and J by 4 bases, with 19 bases between the two germline ends.